These T cell receptor beta chains were read from a single sample in a study of shared clonotypes between healthy human individuals. Assay: immunoSEQ multiplex PCR; the TCRdb copy retains only in-frame clones and omits some. The data contain approximately 2.1 million clones, more than 80% of them singletons. The source material was naive CD4+ T cells from PBMCs. The receptors here all came from a man aged 18 to 29 in good health. Some clones in this sample may be carry-over from other donors' samples. The CDR3 runs from the conserved cysteine through the conserved F or W. The D gene is left open where the match is weak. Only part of the rows carry a size: once, few, many, or a class if the clone is expanded.

cdr3_nt: TGCGCCAGCAGCCATCCCTGGACAGGGGTCCACGGGGAGCTGTTTTTT; cdr3_aa: CASSHPWTGVHGELFF; clone_size: -; d_call: TRBD1; j_call: TRBJ2-2; v_call: TRBV4-1
cdr3_nt: TGTGCCAGCAGCTTGGCGGCGAGGAATCAGCCCCAGCATTTT; cdr3_aa: CASSLAARNQPQHF; clone_size: -; d_call: -; j_call: TRBJ1-5; v_call: TRBV5-5
cdr3_nt: TGCGCCAGCAGCCCTGGGGATGGTCGGGAGACCCAGTACTTC; cdr3_aa: CASSPGDGRETQYF; clone_size: -; d_call: -; j_call: TRBJ2-5; v_call: TRBV5-1
cdr3_nt: TGTGCCAGCAGTACAGGACAGGGATTCTACGAGCAGTACTTC; cdr3_aa: CASSTGQGFYEQYF; clone_size: -; d_call: TRBD1; j_call: TRBJ2-7; v_call: TRBV28
cdr3_nt: TGTGCCAGCAGCCACGGACTGAACACTGAAGCTTTCTTT; cdr3_aa: CASSHGLNTEAFF; clone_size: -; d_call: -; j_call: TRBJ1-1; v_call: TRBV5-4
cdr3_nt: TGTGCCAGCAGCTTAGTCCAACAGGGGAACATTCAGTACTTC; cdr3_aa: CASSLVQQGNIQYF; clone_size: -; d_call: TRBD1; j_call: TRBJ2-4; v_call: TRBV7-2
cdr3_nt: TGTGCCAGCAGCTTGGCCGGGGGCAGACTAGGGGCAGATACGCAGTATTTT; cdr3_aa: CASSLAGGRLGADTQYF; clone_size: -; d_call: -; j_call: TRBJ2-3; v_call: TRBV5-4
cdr3_nt: TGTGCCAGCAGTGACAGATTTTTGGCTAGCGGGAGAAGCTCCTACAATGAGCAGTTCTTC; cdr3_aa: CASSDRFLASGRSSYNEQFF; clone_size: -; d_call: TRBD2; j_call: TRBJ2-1; v_call: TRBV6-4
cdr3_nt: TGCGCCAGCAGCCAAGTGCGGGCCAGCTCTGGAAACACCATATATTTT; cdr3_aa: CASSQVRASSGNTIYF; clone_size: -; d_call: -; j_call: TRBJ1-3; v_call: TRBV4-1
cdr3_nt: TGTGCCAGCAGAACCTCCGGGACACTCCAAGAGACCCAGTACTTC; cdr3_aa: CASRTSGTLQETQYF; clone_size: -; d_call: -; j_call: TRBJ2-5; v_call: TRBV25-1
cdr3_nt: TGTGCCAGCAGTTTTTCCGTCCCCTTTGAGCAGTATTTT; cdr3_aa: CASSFSVPFEQYF; clone_size: -; d_call: -; j_call: TRBJ2-3; v_call: TRBV28
cdr3_nt: TGCAGTGCCCAGTGGGATACGCAGTATTTT; cdr3_aa: CSAQWDTQYF; clone_size: once; d_call: -; j_call: TRBJ2-3; v_call: TRBV20-1
cdr3_nt: TGCGCCAGCAATGGGGCCCGGGATTGGACCGGGGAGCTGTTTTTT; cdr3_aa: CASNGARDWTGELFF; clone_size: -; d_call: -; j_call: TRBJ2-2; v_call: TRBV10-2
cdr3_nt: TGCAGTGCTAGTTTAAGAGAGACCCAGTACTTC; cdr3_aa: CSASLRETQYF; clone_size: -; d_call: -; j_call: TRBJ2-5; v_call: TRBV20-1
cdr3_nt: TGTGCCAGCAGCTTAGTTGGTGATTCACCCCTCCACTTT; cdr3_aa: CASSLVGDSPLHF; clone_size: -; d_call: -; j_call: TRBJ1-6; v_call: TRBV7-9